This record concerns one T cell receptor beta chain sequence. These data originate in a study of T cell responses to AZD1222 COVID-19 vaccine. Sequencing was performed with immunoSEQ multiplex PCR; in TCRdb, only in-frame clones are kept and a portion is missing. This table holds some 140,000 clones, roughly 90% found once. Germline-derived CDR1 and CDR2 are LNHDA and SQIVND (reference sequence). There are 17 residues in the CDR3. Trimming at V came to 8 bases and at J to 7 bases, leaving 19 bases not matched to a gene. The rearrangement links TRBV19 to TRBJ1-5; TRBD1 agrees at 8 bases. This material consisted of peripheral blood, taken on day 0 of AZD1222 vaccination. The TCR comes from an adult in good health. The CDR3 protein is CASRQRAGQGALQPQHF. The CDR3 region has the DNA TGTGCCAGTCGACAACGAGCCGGGCAGGGGGCTTTGCAGCCCCAGCATTTT.